A selection of T cell receptor beta chains follows, all from one sample in a study of T cells in Graves' hyperthyroidism and ophthalmopathy. TCRdb fed the multiplex PCR reads into MiXCR, producing one record per CDR3 protein. Here the sample spans roughly 420,000 distinct CDR3 sequences, roughly 14% being singletons. Input material: blood. All receptors derive from a young woman with Graves' hyperthyroidism. The conserved cysteine and the conserved F or W are not part of the CDR3 here. Each record gives: V gene, J gene, D gene, CDR3 protein. The D gene is left open where the match is weak.

v_gene: TRBV28; j_gene: TRBJ2-4; d_gene: TRBD1; CDR3aa: ASSFHPDRGIQY
v_gene: TRBV11-2; j_gene: TRBJ2-6; d_gene: NA; CDR3aa: ASSYTLSGANVLT
v_gene: TRBV29-1; j_gene: TRBJ2-1; d_gene: NA; CDR3aa: SSDGRHPGGDSYNEQF
v_gene: TRBV27; j_gene: TRBJ1-5; d_gene: NA; CDR3aa: ASQGSGEGNQPQH
v_gene: TRBV11-2; j_gene: TRBJ1-2; d_gene: NA; CDR3aa: ASSLDGAGGYT
v_gene: TRBV6-1; j_gene: TRBJ2-3; d_gene: TRBD2; CDR3aa: ASSTGPAGGDTQY
v_gene: TRBV5-1; j_gene: TRBJ2-1; d_gene: TRBD2; CDR3aa: ASSLTAGGMYNEQF
v_gene: TRBV10-3; j_gene: TRBJ2-2; d_gene: TRBD2; CDR3aa: ASRGSGGLNTGELF
v_gene: TRBV5-1; j_gene: TRBJ2-5; d_gene: NA; CDR3aa: ASSLADRQAETQY
v_gene: TRBV9; j_gene: TRBJ2-3; d_gene: TRBD1; CDR3aa: ASSVSGTGFADTQY
v_gene: TRBV5-6; j_gene: TRBJ1-1; d_gene: NA; CDR3aa: ASSLLSDTEAF
v_gene: TRBV19; j_gene: TRBJ2-7; d_gene: NA; CDR3aa: ASSMDPAYEQY
v_gene: TRBV29-1; j_gene: TRBJ2-7; d_gene: TRBD2; CDR3aa: SVGREAYEQY
v_gene: TRBV6-5; j_gene: TRBJ1-3; d_gene: TRBD1; CDR3aa: ASSYGQGTNTIY
v_gene: TRBV20-1; j_gene: TRBJ2-2; d_gene: NA; CDR3aa: SARVQGRDTGELF
v_gene: TRBV6-2/TRBV6-3; j_gene: TRBJ2-2; d_gene: NA; CDR3aa: ASSYRRGGELF
v_gene: TRBV25-1; j_gene: TRBJ2-5; d_gene: NA; CDR3aa: ASSQAPGQAETQY
v_gene: TRBV20-1; j_gene: TRBJ2-6; d_gene: NA; CDR3aa: SASDPGSGANVLT
v_gene: TRBV5-1; j_gene: TRBJ2-1; d_gene: NA; CDR3aa: ASSYTDLNRNYNEQF
v_gene: TRBV19; j_gene: TRBJ2-5; d_gene: NA; CDR3aa: ATLSGETQY
v_gene: TRBV20-1; j_gene: TRBJ2-5; d_gene: TRBD2; CDR3aa: SARGRGRETQY
v_gene: TRBV19; j_gene: TRBJ2-3; d_gene: TRBD2; CDR3aa: ASSIGEREIQDTQY
v_gene: TRBV7-9; j_gene: TRBJ1-2; d_gene: NA; CDR3aa: ASSPGPIVYGYT
v_gene: TRBV20-1; j_gene: TRBJ2-6; d_gene: NA; CDR3aa: SASRQTSGANVLT
v_gene: TRBV10-3; j_gene: TRBJ2-5; d_gene: NA; CDR3aa: AIQGAGAGETQY
v_gene: TRBV13; j_gene: TRBJ1-5; d_gene: NA; CDR3aa: ASSLGRSPANQPQH
v_gene: TRBV2; j_gene: TRBJ1-5; d_gene: TRBD1; CDR3aa: ASSEVGGEAGGH
v_gene: TRBV9; j_gene: TRBJ1-4; d_gene: NA; CDR3aa: ASSGGGAQHEKLF
v_gene: TRBV10-2; j_gene: TRBJ2-1; d_gene: NA; CDR3aa: ASGPRPYNEQF
v_gene: TRBV5-6; j_gene: TRBJ2-1; d_gene: NA; CDR3aa: ASSLLDGEQF
v_gene: TRBV20-1; j_gene: TRBJ2-1; d_gene: NA; CDR3aa: SAPMFNEQF
v_gene: TRBV12-3/TRBV12-4; j_gene: TRBJ1-3; d_gene: NA; CDR3aa: ASSDGYSGNTIY
v_gene: TRBV6-1; j_gene: TRBJ2-4; d_gene: TRBD1; CDR3aa: ASSGQGNAKNIQY
v_gene: TRBV5-1; j_gene: TRBJ2-5; d_gene: TRBD2; CDR3aa: ASSLAGGRGQETQY
v_gene: TRBV20-1; j_gene: TRBJ2-7; d_gene: TRBD1; CDR3aa: SARVQTGAYEQY